This TCR beta chain was recorded in a study of shared T cell receptors in the human thymus. Assay used: immunoSEQ multiplex PCR; TCRdb lists only in-frame clones, some missing. The sample has hundreds of thousands of clones; around 95% are singletons. This clonotype originated in a human donor. The sample was thymocytes.

The CDR3 nucleotides are TGTGCCAGCAGCTGGACGGCGGGAGACACCGGGGAGCTGTTTTTT. Translating gives CASSWTAGDTGELFF. The V call is TRBV7-2, the J call TRBJ2-2; 7 nucleotides line up with TRBD2. The CDR3 spans 15 residues. Unmatched junction bases numbered 5, after V lost 4 bases and J lost 3 bases. CDR1 and CDR2 from the germline V gene are SGHTA and FQGNSA.